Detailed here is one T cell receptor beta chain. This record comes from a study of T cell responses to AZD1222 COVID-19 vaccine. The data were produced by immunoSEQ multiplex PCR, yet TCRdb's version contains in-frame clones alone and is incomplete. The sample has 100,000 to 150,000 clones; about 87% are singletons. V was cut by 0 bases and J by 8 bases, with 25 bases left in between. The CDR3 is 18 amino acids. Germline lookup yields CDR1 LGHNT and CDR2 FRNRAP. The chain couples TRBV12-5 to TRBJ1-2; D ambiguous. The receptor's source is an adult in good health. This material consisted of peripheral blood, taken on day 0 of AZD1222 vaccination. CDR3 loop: CASGLVPGETRLPEGYTF. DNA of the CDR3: TGTGCTAGTGGTTTGGTACCTGGGGAAACGCGCCTACCGGAGGGCTACACCTTC.